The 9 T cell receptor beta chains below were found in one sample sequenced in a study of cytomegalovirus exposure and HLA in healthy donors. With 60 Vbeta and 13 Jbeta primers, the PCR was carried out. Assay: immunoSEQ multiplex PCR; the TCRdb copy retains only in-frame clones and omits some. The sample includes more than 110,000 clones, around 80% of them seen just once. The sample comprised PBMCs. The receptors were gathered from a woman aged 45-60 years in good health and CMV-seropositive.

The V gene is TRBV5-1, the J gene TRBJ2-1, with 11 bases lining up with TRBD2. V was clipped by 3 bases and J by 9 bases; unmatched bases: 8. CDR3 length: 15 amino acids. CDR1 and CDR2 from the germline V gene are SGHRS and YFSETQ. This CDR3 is CASSWTSGSNGEQFF. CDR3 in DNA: TGCGCCAGCAGCTGGACTAGCGGGTCTAACGGTGAGCAGTTCTTC.

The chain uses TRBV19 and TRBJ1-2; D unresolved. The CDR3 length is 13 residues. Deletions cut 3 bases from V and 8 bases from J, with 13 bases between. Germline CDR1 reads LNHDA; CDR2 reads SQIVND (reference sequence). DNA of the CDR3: TGTGCCAGTAGTATTCAAGAGGGAAGGGGCTACACCTTC. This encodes CASSIQEGRGYTF.

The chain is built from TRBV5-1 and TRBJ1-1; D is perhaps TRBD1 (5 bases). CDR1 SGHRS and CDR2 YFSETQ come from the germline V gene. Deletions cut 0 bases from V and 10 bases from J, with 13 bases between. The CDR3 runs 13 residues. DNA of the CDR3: TGCGCCAGCAGCTTGGCGCAGGATGGGGCAGCTTTCTTT. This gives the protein CASSLAQDGAAFF.

The CDR3 DNA reads TGTGCCTGGGATCGAGGCGGGGGATGGACAGATACGCAGTATTTT. Translated: CAWDRGGGWTDTQYF. The J gene is TRBJ2-3, the V gene TRBV30; 7 bases align to TRBD2. The V segment lost 5 bases and the J segment 3 bases; nucleotides outside the gene matches: 11. Germline V CDR1 and CDR2: GTSNPN, SVGIG (reference sequence). CDR3 length: 15 residues. The variable domain in full, completed from reference TRBV30 and TRBJ2-3, reads SQTIHQWPATLVQPVGSPLSLECTVEGTSNPNLYWYRQAAGRGLQLLFYSVGIGQISSEVPQNLSASRPQDRQFILSSKKLLLSDSGFYLCAWDRGGGWTDTQYFGPGTRLTVL.

The CDR3 DNA reads TGCGCCAGCAGCTCGGCCCCACCGGAGAACGAGCAGTACTTC. Its translation: CASSSAPPENEQYF. V gene TRBV5-1 combines with J gene TRBJ2-7; D unresolved. This CDR3 is 14 amino acids long. Germline V gene data show CDR1 as SGHRS and CDR2 as YFSETQ. Trimming cost V 3 bases and J 5 bases, with 15 bases left between them. Looking up the rest from reference TRBV5-1 and TRBJ2-7 gives the full variable domain: KAGVTQTPRYLIKTRGQQVTLSCSPISGHRSVSWYQQTPGQGLQFLFEYFSETQRNKGNFPGRFSGRQFSNSRSEMNVSTLELGDSALYLCASSSAPPENEQYFGPGTRLTVT.

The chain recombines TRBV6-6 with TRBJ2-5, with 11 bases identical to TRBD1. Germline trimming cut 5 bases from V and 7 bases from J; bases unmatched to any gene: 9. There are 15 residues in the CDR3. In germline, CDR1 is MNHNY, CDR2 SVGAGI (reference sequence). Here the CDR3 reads CASSPGTGGLGTQYF. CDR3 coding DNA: TGTGCCAGCAGTCCCGGGACAGGGGGTTTAGGGACCCAGTACTTC.

CDR3: CASSRKEEQYF. CDR3 in DNA: TGTGCCAGCAGCCGGAAGGAGGAGCAGTACTTC. This chain uses TRBV6-5 with TRBJ2-7; D unresolved. Germline CDR1 and CDR2: MNHEY and SVGAGI. V was pared by 6 bases and J by 7 bases, with 10 bases between. The CDR3 spans 11 residues.

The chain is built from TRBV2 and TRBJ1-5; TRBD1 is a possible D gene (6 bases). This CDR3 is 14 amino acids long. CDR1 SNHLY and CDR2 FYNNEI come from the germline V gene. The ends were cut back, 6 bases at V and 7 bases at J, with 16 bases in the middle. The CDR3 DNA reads TGTGCCAGCAGGAAGACAGGTGAAGGACAGCCCCAGCATTTT. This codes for CASRKTGEGQPQHF.

The CDR3: CASNRGANEKLFF. CDR3 bases: TGTGCCAGCAACAGGGGGGCTAATGAAAAACTGTTTTTT. The genes are TRBV6-1 and TRBJ1-4; 8 bases align to TRBD1. The CDR3 loop spans 13 amino acids. CDR1 and CDR2 (germline): MNHNS, SASEGT. V was clipped by 7 bases and J by 3 bases; unmatched bases: 1.